This T cell receptor beta chain stems from a study of identical twins. The study's findings and limits: Donors were not followed over many years; analysis was cross-sectional.

Every donor was a healthy Caucasian. Note on this clonotype: Its target is unknown.

TCRdb fed the 5' RACE reads into MiXCR, producing one record per CDR3 protein. The sample shows more than 400,000 distinct CDR3 sequences, roughly 15% of them seen only once. These data were also filed under a second study, of yellow fever vaccine responses in identical twins. This second study says: Twins' vaccine T cell responses were reported to seem partly convergent and partly personalized.

Sequencing was carried out using CD4+ T cells sorted from blood. The TCR was taken from a woman aged 18-30 years in good health.

For the CDR3, the DNA is TGTGCCAGTAGCCCTTCACGCACAGATACGCAGTATTTT. Residues: CASSPSRTDTQYF. This chain links TRBV19 with TRBJ2-3; D remains ambiguous. Trimming removed 6 bases at V and 1 base at J, with 8 bases between. The germline CDR1 and CDR2 sequences are LNHDA and SQIVND (reference sequence). CDR3 size: 13 residues.